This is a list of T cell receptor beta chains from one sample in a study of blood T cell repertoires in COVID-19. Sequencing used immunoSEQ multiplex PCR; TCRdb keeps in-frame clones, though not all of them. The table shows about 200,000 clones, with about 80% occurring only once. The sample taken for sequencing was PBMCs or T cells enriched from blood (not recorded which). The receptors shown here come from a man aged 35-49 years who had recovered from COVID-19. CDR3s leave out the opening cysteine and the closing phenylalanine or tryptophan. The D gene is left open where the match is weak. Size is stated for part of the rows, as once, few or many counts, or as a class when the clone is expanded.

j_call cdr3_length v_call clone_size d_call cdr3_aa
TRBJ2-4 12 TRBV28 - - ASSWESLGGIQY
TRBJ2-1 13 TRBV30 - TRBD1 AWSEGLGGRNEQF
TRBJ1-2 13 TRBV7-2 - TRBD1 ASSSRQGATKGYT
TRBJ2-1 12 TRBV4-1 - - ASSQETVYNEQF
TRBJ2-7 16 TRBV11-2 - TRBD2 ASSLKRVAGGHSYEQY
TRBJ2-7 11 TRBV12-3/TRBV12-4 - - ASCTGQPYEQY
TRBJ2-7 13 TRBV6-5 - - ASRISAVGSYEQY
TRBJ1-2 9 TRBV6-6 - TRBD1 ASSTGGAYT
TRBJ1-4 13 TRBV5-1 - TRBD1 ASSFSGTGNEKLF
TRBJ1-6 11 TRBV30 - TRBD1 AWRGQGNSPLH
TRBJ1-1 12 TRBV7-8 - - ASSLAPGGTEAF
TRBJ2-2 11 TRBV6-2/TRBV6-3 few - ASGSSITGELF
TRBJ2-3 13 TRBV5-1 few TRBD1 ASSDRQGNTDTQY
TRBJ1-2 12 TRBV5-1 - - ASSLGGLDYGYT
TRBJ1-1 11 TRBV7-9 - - ASSPLMNTEAF
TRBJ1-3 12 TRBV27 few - ASSLGGAGNTIY
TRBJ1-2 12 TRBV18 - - ASSPDSGSVRYT
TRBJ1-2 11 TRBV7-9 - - ASSPGGPYGYT
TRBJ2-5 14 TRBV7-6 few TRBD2 ASSLDGAWGGETQY
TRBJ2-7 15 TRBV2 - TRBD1 ASSESILGDRGYEQY
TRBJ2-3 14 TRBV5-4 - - ASSLGLARFQDTQY
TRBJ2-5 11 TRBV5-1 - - ASSPRGLETQY
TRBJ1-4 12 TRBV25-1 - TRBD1 ASRPDRESEKLF
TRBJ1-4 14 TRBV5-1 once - ASSFFSIETNEKLF
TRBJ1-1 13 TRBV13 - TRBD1 ASSLGGTANTEAF
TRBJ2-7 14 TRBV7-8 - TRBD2 ASSQYGRLAGGEQY
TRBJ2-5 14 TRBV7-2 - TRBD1 ASSLQATGLGETQY
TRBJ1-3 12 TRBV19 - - ASSITDSGNTIY
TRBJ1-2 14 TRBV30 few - AWSPTHWGLHYGYT
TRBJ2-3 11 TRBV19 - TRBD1 ASRDRGTDTQY
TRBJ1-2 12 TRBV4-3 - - ASSPIDGAYGYT
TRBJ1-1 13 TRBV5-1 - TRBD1 ASSFTGGPNTEAF
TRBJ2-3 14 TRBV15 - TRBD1 ATSGTHRGLTDTQY
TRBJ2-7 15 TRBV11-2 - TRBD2 ASSLGLAGGIVHEQY
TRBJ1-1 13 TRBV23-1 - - ASSQSLDGGAEAF
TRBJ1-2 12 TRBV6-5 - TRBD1 ASSPTGQDYGYT
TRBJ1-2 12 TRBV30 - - AWSRTPNNYGYT